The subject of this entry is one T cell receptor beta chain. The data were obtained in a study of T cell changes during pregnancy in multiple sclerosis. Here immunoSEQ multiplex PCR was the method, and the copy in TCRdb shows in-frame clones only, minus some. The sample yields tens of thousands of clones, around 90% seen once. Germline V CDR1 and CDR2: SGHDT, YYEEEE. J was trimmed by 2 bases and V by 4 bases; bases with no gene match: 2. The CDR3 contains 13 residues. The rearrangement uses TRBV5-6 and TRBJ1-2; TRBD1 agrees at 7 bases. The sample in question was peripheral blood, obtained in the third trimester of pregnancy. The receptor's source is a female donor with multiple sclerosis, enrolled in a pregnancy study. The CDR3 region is CASSVDRNYGYTF. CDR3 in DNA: TGTGCCAGCAGCGTGGACAGGAACTATGGCTACACCTTC. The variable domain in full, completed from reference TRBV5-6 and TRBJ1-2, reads DAGVTQSPTHLIKTRGQQVTLRCSPKSGHDTVSWYQQALGQGPQFIFQYYEEEERQRGNFPDRFSGHQFPNYSSELNVNALLLGDSALYLCASSVDRNYGYTFGSGTRLTVV.